A single sample is the source of the 7 T cell receptor beta chains below, sequenced in a study of early T cells in non-severe SARS-CoV-2 infection. TCRdb reprocessed the 5' RACE reads with MiXCR, giving one entry per CDR3 protein. Of 50,000 to 60,000 distinct CDR3 sequences in the sample, roughly 12% were seen once. What was sequenced was whole blood. Receptors originate from an adult who was a healthcare worker with PCR-confirmed SARS-CoV-2 infection or an uninfected control (not recorded which).

The chain carries TRBV28 and TRBJ2-1; 8 bases are a match to TRBD1. The CDR3 has 13 amino acids. The junction had 2 bases not matched to a gene; V was cut back by 3 bases and J by 7 bases. Germline V lookup: CDR1 MDHEN, CDR2 SYDVKM. CDR3 nucleotide sequence: TGTGCCAGCAGTTTCGGGACAGGTAATGAGCAGTTCTTC. This sequence encodes CASSFGTGNEQFF.

This clonotype was detected many times. V is TRBV6-4 and J is TRBJ2-1; 7 bases agree with TRBD1. Trimming removed 10 bases from V and 1 base from J; junction bases left unmatched: 7. The CDR3 has 14 amino acids. CDR1 is MRHNA and CDR2 is SNTAGT in the germline V gene. CDR3 nucleotides: TGTGCCATTTCCGACAGGGAGTCCTACAATGAGCAGTTCTTC. It specifies CAISDRESYNEQFF.

This clonotype appeared a few times. The gene calls are TRBV3-1 and TRBJ2-2; D is ambiguous. The germline CDR1 and CDR2 sequences are LGHDT and YNNKEL (reference sequence). This CDR3 comprises 13 residues. V lost 1 base to trimming and J lost 6 bases, with 6 bases between them. DNA of the CDR3: TGTGCCAGCAGCCAAGTGGTGTCCGGGGAGCTGTTTTTT. Protein: CASSQVVSGELFF.

This clonotype is medium-sized by share. The chain recombines TRBV5-1 with TRBJ2-1, with 7 bases lining up with TRBD1. Trimming removed 0 bases from V and 2 bases from J; junction bases left unmatched: 5. Germline loops: CDR1 SGHRS, CDR2 YFSETQ. The CDR3 is 16 residues long. The CDR3 DNA sequence: TGCGCCAGCAGCTTGGCCACGACAGGGCCCTACAATGAGCAGTTCTTC. Protein sequence: CASSLATTGPYNEQFF.

The V and J genes are TRBV6-6 and TRBJ2-5; tentatively, D is TRBD1 or TRBD2 (7 bases each). CDR1 is MNHNY, CDR2 SVGAGI, per germline (reference sequence). Trimming cost V 2 bases and J 7 bases, with 14 bases left between them. This CDR3 comprises 14 residues. CDR3 in amino acids: CASSYGQGEGTQYF. In DNA, the CDR3 is TGTGCCAGCAGTTACGGCCAGGGGGAGGGGACCCAGTACTTC.

In its sample, this clonotype was seen a few times. V gene TRBV7-6 combines with J gene TRBJ2-5, with D perhaps TRBD2 (5 bases). V shed 4 bases and J shed 5 bases, with 11 bases lying between them. CDR1 and CDR2 (germline): SGHVS, FNYEAQ. CDR3 length equals 13 residues. The CDR3 spells CASSSDSSETQYF. As DNA, the CDR3 is TGTGCCAGCAGCTCGGACTCGTCGGAGACCCAGTACTTC.

This clonotype was seen more than once but under ten times. This chain links TRBV5-1 with TRBJ2-3, with TRBD2 matching over 13 bases. V lost 4 bases and J lost 3; bases outside the gene matches: 11. CDR3 size: 18 residues. Per the germline V gene, CDR1 is SGHRS and CDR2 is YFSETQ. The CDR3 here is CASSPTSGRAGWTDTQYF. The CDR3 coding sequence is TGCGCCAGCAGCCCAACTAGCGGGAGGGCCGGATGGACAGATACGCAGTATTTT.